This TCR beta chain was sequenced during a study of cytomegalovirus exposure and HLA in healthy donors. Study-wide context: A later analysis reported the same platform for the roughly 120 validation repertoires and the 666 first-cohort repertoires. The study, taken as a whole, reports: A list of around 160 TCR beta chains associated with cytomegalovirus was given. It was reported that the classifier diagnosed cytomegalovirus status with high specificity and sensitivity in both the original and validation cohorts. Among TCR sequences, most were rare, though some public TCRs appeared in many donors.

V was pared by 2 bases and J by 0 bases, with 11 bases between. Germline CDR1 is KGHSH and CDR2 is LQKENI. There are 15 residues in the CDR3. Produced via immunoSEQ multiplex PCR; TCRdb's table is partial and in-frame only. The sample consists of tens of thousands of clones, about 95% of them appearing once. In the case of this clone: The antigen is undetermined.

The chain is built from TRBV18 and TRBJ2-7, with D hard to call. The sample comprised PBMCs. The receptor's source is a young woman in good health and CMV-seronegative. In nucleotides, the CDR3 is TGTGCCAGCTCACCAATACCCTCTAGCTCCTACGAGCAGTACTTC. This gives the protein CASSPIPSSSYEQYF. Complete variable domain (other parts from reference TRBV18 and TRBJ2-7): NAGVMQNPRHLVRRRGQEARLRCSPMKGHSHVYWYRQLPEEGLKFMVYLQKENIIDESGMPKERFSAEFPKEGPSILRIQQVVRGDSAAYFCASSPIPSSSYEQYFGPGTRLTVT.